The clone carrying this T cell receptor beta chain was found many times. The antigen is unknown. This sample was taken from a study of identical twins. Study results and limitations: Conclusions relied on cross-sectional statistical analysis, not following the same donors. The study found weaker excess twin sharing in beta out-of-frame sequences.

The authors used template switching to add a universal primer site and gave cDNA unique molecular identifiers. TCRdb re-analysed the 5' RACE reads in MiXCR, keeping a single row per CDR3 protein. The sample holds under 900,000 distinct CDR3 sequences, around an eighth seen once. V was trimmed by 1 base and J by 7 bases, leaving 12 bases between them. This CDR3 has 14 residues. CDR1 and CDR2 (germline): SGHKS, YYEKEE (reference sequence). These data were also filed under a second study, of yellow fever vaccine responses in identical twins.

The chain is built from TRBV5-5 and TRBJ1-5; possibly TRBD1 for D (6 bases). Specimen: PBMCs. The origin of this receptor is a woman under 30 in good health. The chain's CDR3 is CASSLPGAGQPQHF. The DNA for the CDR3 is TGTGCCAGCAGCTTGCCAGGGGCAGGGCAGCCCCAGCATTTT.